These T cell receptor beta chains were read from a single sample in a study of cytomegalovirus exposure and HLA in healthy donors. This table comes from immunoSEQ multiplex PCR, and its TCRdb copy is limited to in-frame clones, with some not included. The data contain a few hundred thousand clones, 65% to 75% of them seen just once; the ten biggest clones take up less than 2%. The sequencing sample was made of PBMCs. The receptors originated from a woman aged 25 to 39 in good health and CMV-seronegative. Both conserved end residues are part of each CDR3. D genes are given only for firm matches. The size of a clone is reported for some rows only, either as once, few or many, or as a class for expanded clones.

d_gene: TRBD1
abundance: .
len: 15
v_gene: TRBV5-4
j_gene: TRBJ2-7
CDR3nt: TGTGCCAGCACCGATAGGACAGGGGCCTCCTACGAGCAGTACTTC
CDR3aa: CASTDRTGASYEQYF

d_gene: .
abundance: .
len: 16
v_gene: TRBV5-6
j_gene: TRBJ2-1
CDR3nt: TGTGCCAGCAGCTGGTTACCATCCCAACTATACAATGAGCAGTTCTTC
CDR3aa: CASSWLPSQLYNEQFF

d_gene: TRBD2
abundance: few
len: 17
v_gene: TRBV7-3
j_gene: TRBJ2-3
CDR3nt: TGTGCCAGCAGCCTAAGGGGAGCGGGGGGGCCCTTAGATACGCAGTATTTT
CDR3aa: CASSLRGAGGPLDTQYF

d_gene: TRBD1
abundance: once
len: 16
v_gene: TRBV9
j_gene: TRBJ2-4
CDR3nt: TGTGCCAGCAGCGTCGGACAGGATCTAGCCAAAAACATTCAGTACTTC
CDR3aa: CASSVGQDLAKNIQYF

d_gene: .
abundance: .
len: 14
v_gene: TRBV30
j_gene: TRBJ1-1
CDR3nt: TGTGCCTGGAGTGTTGGTAGGGGTAGTACTGAAGCTTTCTTT
CDR3aa: CAWSVGRGSTEAFF

d_gene: .
abundance: .
len: 13
v_gene: TRBV5-5
j_gene: TRBJ1-2
CDR3nt: TGTGCCAGCACAATAACCGGTTTTTCTGGCTACACCTTC
CDR3aa: CASTITGFSGYTF

d_gene: .
abundance: few
len: 12
v_gene: TRBV9
j_gene: TRBJ2-3
CDR3nt: TGTGCCAGCAGCGGACCGGGTGTAACGCAGTATTTT
CDR3aa: CASSGPGVTQYF

d_gene: .
abundance: once
len: 15
v_gene: TRBV6-1
j_gene: TRBJ2-2
CDR3nt: TGTGCCAGCAGTGCCTGGGACACCGACACCGGGGAGCTGTTTTTT
CDR3aa: CASSAWDTDTGELFF

d_gene: .
abundance: .
len: 15
v_gene: TRBV5-6
j_gene: TRBJ2-5
CDR3nt: TGTGCCAGCAGCTTGGACCTCGGGGGAACGAAGACCCAGTACTTC
CDR3aa: CASSLDLGGTKTQYF

d_gene: .
abundance: .
len: 16
v_gene: TRBV7-8
j_gene: TRBJ2-1
CDR3nt: TGTGCCAGCAGCTTAGCGAGGCCGAGCCCCTACAATGAGCAGTTCTTC
CDR3aa: CASSLARPSPYNEQFF

d_gene: TRBD1
abundance: .
len: 16
v_gene: TRBV25-1
j_gene: TRBJ1-5
CDR3nt: TGTGCCAGCAGTGAATACGGGACAGGGGTGTGGCAGCCCCAGCATTTT
CDR3aa: CASSEYGTGVWQPQHF

d_gene: .
abundance: .
len: 14
v_gene: TRBV30
j_gene: TRBJ1-4
CDR3nt: TGTGCCTGGAGTAAGGACAGTTTTGGGGAAAAACTGTTTTTT
CDR3aa: CAWSKDSFGEKLFF

d_gene: TRBD1
abundance: .
len: 17
v_gene: TRBV7-9
j_gene: TRBJ1-1
CDR3nt: TGTGCCAGCAGCTTACCGGGACAGGGGGGGGCGGGAACTGAAGCTTTCTTT
CDR3aa: CASSLPGQGGAGTEAFF

d_gene: .
abundance: .
len: 16
v_gene: TRBV5-4
j_gene: TRBJ2-7
CDR3nt: TGTGCCAGCAGCCAACAGGGTACAGCGGTGACCTACGAGCAGTACTTC
CDR3aa: CASSQQGTAVTYEQYF

d_gene: TRBD1
abundance: .
len: 15
v_gene: TRBV5-4
j_gene: TRBJ1-5
CDR3nt: TGTGCCAGCAGCCCGTACAGGGGTGGGGATCAGCCCCAGCATTTT
CDR3aa: CASSPYRGGDQPQHF

d_gene: .
abundance: .
len: 12
v_gene: TRBV5-6
j_gene: TRBJ2-5
CDR3nt: TGTGCCAGCAGCCGCGTCCAAGAGACCCAGTACTTC
CDR3aa: CASSRVQETQYF

d_gene: TRBD1
abundance: .
len: 15
v_gene: TRBV7-9
j_gene: TRBJ2-1
CDR3nt: TGTGCCAGCAGCCTAGGACAGGGGGACGACAATGAGCAGTTCTTC
CDR3aa: CASSLGQGDDNEQFF

d_gene: .
abundance: .
len: 18
v_gene: TRBV19
j_gene: TRBJ2-2
CDR3nt: TGTGCCAGTAGTATGCCCCGGGGAAACTCCTGGGGCACCGGGGAGCTGTTTTTT
CDR3aa: CASSMPRGNSWGTGELFF

d_gene: .
abundance: few
len: 14
v_gene: TRBV19
j_gene: TRBJ1-4
CDR3nt: TGTGCCACTGCCCCGGACAGATTTAATGAAAAACTGTTTTTT
CDR3aa: CATAPDRFNEKLFF

d_gene: TRBD1
abundance: .
len: 16
v_gene: TRBV2
j_gene: TRBJ2-1
CDR3nt: TGTGCCAGCAGTGAAAGGACGATACCAGGGGGCTTTGAGCAGTTCTTC
CDR3aa: CASSERTIPGGFEQFF

d_gene: TRBD1
abundance: .
len: 16
v_gene: TRBV5-1
j_gene: TRBJ1-1
CDR3nt: TGCGACAGCAGCTCGGTGACAGGGGGAATGAACACTGAAGCTTTCTTT
CDR3aa: CDSSSVTGGMNTEAFF

d_gene: TRBD1
abundance: once
len: 15
v_gene: TRBV7-3
j_gene: TRBJ2-3
CDR3nt: TGTGCCAGCAGCCAGGGACAGACTAGCACAGATACGCAGTATTTT
CDR3aa: CASSQGQTSTDTQYF

d_gene: .
abundance: .
len: 15
v_gene: TRBV7-9
j_gene: TRBJ2-7
CDR3nt: TGTGCCAGCAGTCATCGACAGGGACTCTCCTACGAGCAGTACTTC
CDR3aa: CASSHRQGLSYEQYF

d_gene: .
abundance: .
len: 13
v_gene: TRBV30
j_gene: TRBJ1-3
CDR3nt: TGTGCCTGGGGAGGGAGCTCTGGAAACACCATATATTTT
CDR3aa: CAWGGSSGNTIYF

d_gene: .
abundance: .
len: 17
v_gene: TRBV10-3
j_gene: TRBJ2-1
CDR3nt: TGTGCCATCAGTGCGTGGTGGACAGAGAGCTCCTACAATGAGCAGTTCTTC
CDR3aa: CAISAWWTESSYNEQFF

d_gene: .
abundance: once
len: 15
v_gene: TRBV7-3
j_gene: TRBJ2-2
CDR3nt: TGTGCCAGCAGCTTACAGGGAAGCTGGACCGGGGAGCTGTTTTTT
CDR3aa: CASSLQGSWTGELFF

d_gene: .
abundance: .
len: 12
v_gene: TRBV6-1
j_gene: TRBJ2-2
CDR3nt: TGTGCCAGCCGGGTTTTTGCCGGGGAGCTGTTTTTT
CDR3aa: CASRVFAGELFF

d_gene: TRBD2
abundance: .
len: 15
v_gene: TRBV7-2
j_gene: TRBJ2-5
CDR3nt: TGTGCCAGCAGCGTAGGACTAGCGGGAGACGAGACCCAGTACTTC
CDR3aa: CASSVGLAGDETQYF

d_gene: TRBD2
abundance: .
len: 14
v_gene: TRBV9
j_gene: TRBJ2-3
CDR3nt: TGTGCCAGCAGCGTAGTGGGACTAGGGGATACGCAGTATTTT
CDR3aa: CASSVVGLGDTQYF

d_gene: .
abundance: few
len: 12
v_gene: TRBV10-3
j_gene: TRBJ2-1
CDR3nt: TGTGCCATCGCAATGCGAGGCGATGAGCAGTTCTTC
CDR3aa: CAIAMRGDEQFF

d_gene: .
abundance: few
len: 14
v_gene: TRBV11-3
j_gene: TRBJ1-1
CDR3nt: TGTGCCAGCAGCGGCGGGGGTCCGAACACTGAAGCTTTCTTT
CDR3aa: CASSGGGPNTEAFF

d_gene: .
abundance: .
len: 13
v_gene: TRBV19
j_gene: TRBJ1-5
CDR3nt: TGTGCCAGTAGTGAGCAGGGCAATCAGCCCCAGCATTTT
CDR3aa: CASSEQGNQPQHF

d_gene: .
abundance: few
len: 12
v_gene: TRBV5-8
j_gene: TRBJ1-1
CDR3nt: TGTGCCAGCAGCTTTCGACAGATTGAAGCTTTCTTT
CDR3aa: CASSFRQIEAFF

d_gene: .
abundance: once
len: 12
v_gene: TRBV19
j_gene: TRBJ1-5
CDR3nt: TGTGCCAGTAGTATAGTCGGTAGGAGTCAGCATTTT
CDR3aa: CASSIVGRSQHF

d_gene: .
abundance: .
len: 11
v_gene: TRBV5-8
j_gene: TRBJ1-1
CDR3nt: TGTGCCAGCAGGCGGATTCGTAGCGCTTTCTTT
CDR3aa: CASRRIRSAFF

d_gene: TRBD2
abundance: .
len: 19
v_gene: TRBV7-9
j_gene: TRBJ2-6
CDR3nt: TGTGCCAGCAGCACCCTAGGACTAGCGGAAATTGCTGGGGCCAACGTCCTGACTTTC
CDR3aa: CASSTLGLAEIAGANVLTF

d_gene: TRBD1
abundance: once
len: 14
v_gene: TRBV6-6
j_gene: TRBJ1-1
CDR3nt: TGTGCCAGCACACCAAACAGGGGTTACACTGAAGCTTTCTTT
CDR3aa: CASTPNRGYTEAFF

d_gene: .
abundance: few
len: 13
v_gene: TRBV7-9
j_gene: TRBJ2-1
CDR3nt: TGTGCCAACTCAGCTAGCGAGAACAATGAGCAGTTCTTC
CDR3aa: CANSASENNEQFF

d_gene: .
abundance: .
len: 15
v_gene: TRBV14
j_gene: TRBJ1-2
CDR3nt: TGTGCCAGCAGCCAAGAGGGGGCAGTGAGCGGCGGCTACACCTTC
CDR3aa: CASSQEGAVSGGYTF

d_gene: .
abundance: .
len: 12
v_gene: TRBV5-4
j_gene: TRBJ1-2
CDR3nt: TGTGCCAGCACCTGGCAGGGGTTGGGCTACACCTTC
CDR3aa: CASTWQGLGYTF

d_gene: .
abundance: .
len: 16
v_gene: TRBV4-1
j_gene: TRBJ2-2
CDR3nt: TGCGCCAGCAGCCCCGGAGGGGGAGGGTCGGCCGGGGAGCTGTTTTTT
CDR3aa: CASSPGGGGSAGELFF

d_gene: .
abundance: .
len: 13
v_gene: TRBV30
j_gene: TRBJ1-1
CDR3nt: TGTGCCTGGAGACAACAGCTGAACACTGAAGCTTTCTTT
CDR3aa: CAWRQQLNTEAFF

d_gene: TRBD2
abundance: .
len: 15
v_gene: TRBV7-2
j_gene: TRBJ2-5
CDR3nt: TGTGCCAGCAGCTTAGCTGCGGGGGGCGGAAGCACCCAGTACTTC
CDR3aa: CASSLAAGGGSTQYF

d_gene: TRBD2
abundance: .
len: 16
v_gene: TRBV11-1
j_gene: TRBJ2-1
CDR3nt: TGTGCCAGCAGCTTAGACGGGACTACCACCTACAATGAGCAGTTCTTC
CDR3aa: CASSLDGTTTYNEQFF

d_gene: TRBD1
abundance: .
len: 17
v_gene: TRBV5-4
j_gene: TRBJ1-2
CDR3nt: TGTGCCAGCAGCGGGGGCAGGGGGCCCCTAGCTAACTATGGCTACACCTTC
CDR3aa: CASSGGRGPLANYGYTF

d_gene: .
abundance: .
len: 14
v_gene: TRBV19
j_gene: TRBJ1-4
CDR3nt: TGTGCCTCAGTAAGGAGGCCCGGTGGTGAAAAACTGTTTTTT
CDR3aa: CASVRRPGGEKLFF

d_gene: .
abundance: .
len: 15
v_gene: TRBV27
j_gene: TRBJ1-2
CDR3nt: TGTGCCAGCAGTTTATTTGGGGGACTAAACTATGGCTACACCTTC
CDR3aa: CASSLFGGLNYGYTF

d_gene: .
abundance: .
len: 14
v_gene: TRBV6-1
j_gene: TRBJ1-1
CDR3nt: TGTGCCAGCAGTGAAGGAGGGGGACACACTGAAGCTTTCTTT
CDR3aa: CASSEGGGHTEAFF

d_gene: .
abundance: few
len: 13
v_gene: TRBV6-6
j_gene: TRBJ1-4
CDR3nt: TGTGCCAGCATCTGGCAGGGTGGGGAAAAACTGTTTTTT
CDR3aa: CASIWQGGEKLFF

d_gene: .
abundance: .
len: 15
v_gene: TRBV29-1
j_gene: TRBJ1-1
CDR3nt: TGCAGCGTTGAAGAAGCACGGGGAGCGTCCACTGAAGCTTTCTTT
CDR3aa: CSVEEARGASTEAFF

d_gene: .
abundance: .
len: 13
v_gene: TRBV25-1
j_gene: TRBJ1-2
CDR3nt: TGTGCCAGCAGTAGAGGGGGGGCCTATGGCTACACCTTC
CDR3aa: CASSRGGAYGYTF

d_gene: .
abundance: .
len: 15
v_gene: TRBV10-2
j_gene: TRBJ2-3
CDR3nt: TGCGCCAGCAGTGACCCTACTCGACTGGCTGATACGCAGTATTTT
CDR3aa: CASSDPTRLADTQYF

d_gene: .
abundance: .
len: 15
v_gene: TRBV5-6
j_gene: TRBJ2-1
CDR3nt: TGTGCCAGCAGCTTGGGACAGTTAAATTACAATGAGCAGTTCTTC
CDR3aa: CASSLGQLNYNEQFF

d_gene: .
abundance: .
len: 13
v_gene: TRBV6-5
j_gene: TRBJ1-2
CDR3nt: TGTGCCAGCAGTTATACAAGGGACTTTGGCTACACCTTC
CDR3aa: CASSYTRDFGYTF

d_gene: .
abundance: .
len: 13
v_gene: TRBV30
j_gene: TRBJ1-6
CDR3nt: TGTGCCTGGAACGTGAAAGCCGCCTCACCCCTCCACTTT
CDR3aa: CAWNVKAASPLHF

d_gene: TRBD1
abundance: .
len: 15
v_gene: TRBV9
j_gene: TRBJ1-1
CDR3nt: TGTGCCAGCAGCCCAGACCGGGACAGGTACACTGAAGCTTTCTTT
CDR3aa: CASSPDRDRYTEAFF